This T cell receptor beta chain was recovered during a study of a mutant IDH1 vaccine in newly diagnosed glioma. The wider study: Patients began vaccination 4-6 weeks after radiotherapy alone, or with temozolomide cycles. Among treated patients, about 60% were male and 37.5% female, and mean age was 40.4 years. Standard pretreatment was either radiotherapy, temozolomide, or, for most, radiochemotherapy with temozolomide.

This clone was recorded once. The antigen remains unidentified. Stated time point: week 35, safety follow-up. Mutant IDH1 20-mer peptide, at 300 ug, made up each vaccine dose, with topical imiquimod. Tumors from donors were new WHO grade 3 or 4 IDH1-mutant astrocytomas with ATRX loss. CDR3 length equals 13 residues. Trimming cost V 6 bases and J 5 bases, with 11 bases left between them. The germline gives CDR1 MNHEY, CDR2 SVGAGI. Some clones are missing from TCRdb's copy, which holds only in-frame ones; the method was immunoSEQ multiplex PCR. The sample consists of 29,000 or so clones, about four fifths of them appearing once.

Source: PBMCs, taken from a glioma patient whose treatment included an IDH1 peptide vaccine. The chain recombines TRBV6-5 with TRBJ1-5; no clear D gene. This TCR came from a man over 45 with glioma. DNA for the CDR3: TGTGCCAGCAGCCCCGACACTTATCAGCCCCAGCATTTT. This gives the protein CASSPDTYQPQHF.